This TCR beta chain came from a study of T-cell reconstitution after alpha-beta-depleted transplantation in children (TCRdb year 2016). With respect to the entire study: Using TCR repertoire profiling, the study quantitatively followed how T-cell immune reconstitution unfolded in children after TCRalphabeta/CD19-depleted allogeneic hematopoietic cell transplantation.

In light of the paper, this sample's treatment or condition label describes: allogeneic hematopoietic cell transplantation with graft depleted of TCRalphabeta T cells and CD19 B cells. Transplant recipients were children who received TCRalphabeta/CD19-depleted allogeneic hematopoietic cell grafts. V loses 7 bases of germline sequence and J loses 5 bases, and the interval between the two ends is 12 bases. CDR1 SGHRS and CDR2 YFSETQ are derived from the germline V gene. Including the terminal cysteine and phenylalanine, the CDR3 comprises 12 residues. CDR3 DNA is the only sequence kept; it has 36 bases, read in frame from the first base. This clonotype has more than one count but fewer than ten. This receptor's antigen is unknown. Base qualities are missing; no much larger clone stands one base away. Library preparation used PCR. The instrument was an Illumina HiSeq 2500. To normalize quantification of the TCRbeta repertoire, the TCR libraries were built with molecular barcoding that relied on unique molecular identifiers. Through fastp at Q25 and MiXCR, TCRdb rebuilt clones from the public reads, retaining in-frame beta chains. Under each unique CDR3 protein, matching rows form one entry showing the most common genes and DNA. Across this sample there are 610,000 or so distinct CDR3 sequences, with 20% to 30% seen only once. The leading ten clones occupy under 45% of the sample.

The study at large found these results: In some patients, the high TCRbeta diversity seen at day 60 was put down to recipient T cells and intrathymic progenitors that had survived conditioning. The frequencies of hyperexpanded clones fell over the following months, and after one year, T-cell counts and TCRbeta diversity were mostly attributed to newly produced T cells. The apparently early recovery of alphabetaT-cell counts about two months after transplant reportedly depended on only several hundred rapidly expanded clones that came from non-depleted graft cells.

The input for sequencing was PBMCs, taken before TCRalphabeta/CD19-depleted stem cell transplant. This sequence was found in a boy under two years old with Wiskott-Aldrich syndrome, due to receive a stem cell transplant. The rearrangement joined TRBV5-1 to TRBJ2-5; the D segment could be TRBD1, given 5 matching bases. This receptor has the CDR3 CASALSGETQYF. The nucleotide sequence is TGCGCCAGCGCCCTCTCAGGGGAGACCCAGTACTTC.